These 6 T cell receptor beta chains were sequenced from one sample in a study of tumor-infiltrating lymphocytes in primary liver carcinoma. Co-extraction of RNA and DNA was performed on 20-30 mg of unsorted bulk tissue. With about 470 ng total RNA as template and a constant-region primer, TCR beta cDNA was made. Generation of the TCR beta libraries relied on three nested multiplex PCR rounds using slightly modified ARM-PCR. For 10 cycles apiece, the opening two PCR rounds ran with TRBV1-TRBV30 forward primers and a C-beta reverse primer. A single record per CDR3 protein comes from TCRdb applying MiXCR to the multiplex PCR reads. This table has 100,000 to 150,000 distinct CDR3 sequences, 55% to 75% appearing once. The sequenced material came from liver tumor tissue from sampling region 3. The subset denotes: tumor region T3, left-lateral pole. These receptors originate from a woman aged 60-75 years with primary liver carcinoma and hepatitis B virus infection.

The V and J genes are TRBV11-2 and TRBJ2-1; the D gene is possibly TRBD1 (7 bases). CDR3 length: 17 amino acids. Trimming shortened V by 2 bases and J by 15 bases, and 29 bases separated the two germline ends. Germline V gene data show CDR1 as SGHAT and CDR2 as FQNNGV. The CDR3 DNA reads as TGTGCCAGCAGCTTAACCCACGGACGGGGGTACAGGGGTGGGCGGTTCTTC. Translation gives CASSLTHGRGYRGGRFF.

Regarding this clonotype: No conserved phenylalanine or tryptophan is present at the end of the CDR3, so a read error is the likely explanation. The chain links TRBV4-2 to TRBJ2-3; a possible D gene is TRBD1 (6 bases). CDR3 length: 17 amino acids. Germline-derived CDR1 and CDR2 are LGHNA and YNFKEQ. In DNA form, the CDR3 reads TGTGCCAGCCGCCAAGATCGAAGGGGGACGGTGGTAGATACGCAGTATTTA. Protein product: CASRQDRRGTVVDTQYL.

This clonotype was counted ten times or more. This sequence joins TRBV13 and TRBJ2-1; 12 nucleotides line up with TRBD2. Germline-derived CDR1 and CDR2 are PRHDT and FYEKMQ (reference sequence). V shed 2 bases, J shed 4 bases, and the junction held 9 bases outside the gene matches. The CDR3 is made up of 18 amino acids. In nucleotides, the CDR3 is TGTGCCAGCAGCTTATCCCTACTAGCGGGAGGCGAATACAATGAGCAGTTCTTC. The encoded protein is CASSLSLLAGGEYNEQFF.

This clonotype was recorded at least ten times. This rearrangement joins TRBV7-9 to TRBJ2-5; unclear D gene. The germline V and J ends were trimmed by 1 base and 2 bases, with 20 bases remaining between them. Germline-derived CDR1 and CDR2 are SEHNR and FQNEAQ (reference sequence). CDR3 size: 18 residues. The CDR3: CASSLGASSVGPQETQYF. The CDR3 DNA reads as TGTGCCAGCAGCTTAGGGGCCAGCTCTGTGGGCCCACAAGAGACCCAGTACTTC.

About this clonotype: At one end the junction does not follow the germline gene, possibly because of a read error. This chain links TRBV4-2 with TRBJ2-1, with 9 bases identical to TRBD2. This CDR3 is built from 15 residues. Germline V gene sequence: CDR1 LGHNA, CDR2 YNFKEQ. The CDR3 sequence: CTSSQDGTSRNEQFF. DNA for the CDR3: TGTACCAGCAGCCAAGATGGGACTAGCCGCAATGAGCAGTTCTTC.

This clonotype appeared once. The CDR3 does not close with the conserved phenylalanine or tryptophan, likely indicating a read error. The chain recombines TRBV11-3 with TRBJ2-2; D perhaps matches TRBD1 (6 bases). Germline V gene data show CDR1 as SGHNT and CDR2 as YENEEA. The CDR3 extends over 14 amino acids. CDR3 bases: TGTGTCAGCAGGGGAACTCGGGCGACCGGGGAGCTGTTTTTA. As protein: CVSRGTRATGELFL.